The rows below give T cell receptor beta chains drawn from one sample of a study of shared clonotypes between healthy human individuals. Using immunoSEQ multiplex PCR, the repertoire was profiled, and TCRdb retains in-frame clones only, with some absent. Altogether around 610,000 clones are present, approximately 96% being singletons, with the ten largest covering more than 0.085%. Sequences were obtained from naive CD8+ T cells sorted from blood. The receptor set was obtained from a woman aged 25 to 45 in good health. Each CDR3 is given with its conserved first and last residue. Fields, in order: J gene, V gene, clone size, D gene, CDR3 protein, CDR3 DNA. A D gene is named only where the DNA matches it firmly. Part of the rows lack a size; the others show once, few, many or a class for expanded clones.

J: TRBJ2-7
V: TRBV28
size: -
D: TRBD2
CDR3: CASSFWGGGYYEQYF
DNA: TGTGCCAGCAGTTTTTGGGGGGGAGGTTACTACGAGCAGTACTTC

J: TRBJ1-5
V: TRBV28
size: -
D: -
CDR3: CASSFVSNQPQHF
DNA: TGTGCCAGCAGTTTCGTAAGCAATCAGCCCCAGCATTTT

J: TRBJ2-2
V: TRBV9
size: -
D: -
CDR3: CASSASPRELFF
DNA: TGTGCCAGCAGCGCGAGCCCCAGGGAGCTGTTTTTT

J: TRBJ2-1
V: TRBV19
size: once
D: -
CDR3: CASSIELTEYNEQFF
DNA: TGTGCCAGTAGTATAGAACTCACCGAATACAATGAGCAGTTCTTC

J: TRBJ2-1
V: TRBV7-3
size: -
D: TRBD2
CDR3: CASSGVLAGAVNEQFF
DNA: TGTGCCAGCAGCGGCGTACTAGCGGGAGCTGTCAATGAGCAGTTCTTC

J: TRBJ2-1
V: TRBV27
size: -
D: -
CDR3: CASSFGDEQFF
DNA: TGTGCCAGCAGTTTTGGTGATGAGCAGTTCTTC

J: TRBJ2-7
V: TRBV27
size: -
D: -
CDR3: CASKGGTSYEQYF
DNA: TGTGCCAGCAAGGGCGGGACTTCCTACGAGCAGTACTTC

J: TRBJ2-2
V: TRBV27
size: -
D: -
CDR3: CASSPLAGTRTTGELFF
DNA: TGTGCCAGCAGCCCCCTGGCGGGAACGAGAACCACCGGGGAGCTGTTTTTT

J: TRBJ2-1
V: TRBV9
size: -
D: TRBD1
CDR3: CASSAAGTGPYNEQFF
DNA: TGTGCCAGCAGCGCTGCCGGGACAGGGCCATACAATGAGCAGTTCTTC

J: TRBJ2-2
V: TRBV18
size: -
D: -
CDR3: CASSPDTNTGELFF
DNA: TGTGCCAGCTCACCGGACACGAACACCGGGGAGCTGTTTTTT

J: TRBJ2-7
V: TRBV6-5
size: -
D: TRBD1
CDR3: CASSPGQARPYEQYF
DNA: TGTGCCAGCAGTCCCGGACAGGCTCGCCCCTACGAGCAGTACTTC

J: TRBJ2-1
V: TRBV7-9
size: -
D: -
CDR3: CASSLMLAVDEQFF
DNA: TGTGCCAGCAGCTTAATGCTAGCTGTAGATGAGCAGTTCTTC

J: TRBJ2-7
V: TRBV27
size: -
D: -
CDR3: CASREGTGYEQYF
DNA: TGTGCCAGCAGGGAAGGGACGGGGTACGAGCAGTACTTC

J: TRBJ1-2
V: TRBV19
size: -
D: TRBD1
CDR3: CASSNRGHRGYTF
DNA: TGTGCCAGTAGTAACAGGGGACATCGTGGCTACACCTTC

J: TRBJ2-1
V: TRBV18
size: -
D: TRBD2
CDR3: CASSPSSGDRYNEQFF
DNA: TGTGCCAGCTCACCATCTAGCGGGGATCGCTACAATGAGCAGTTCTTC

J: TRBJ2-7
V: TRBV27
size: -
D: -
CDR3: CASSLFGNLGPYEQYF
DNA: TGTGCCAGCAGTTTATTCGGAAACTTGGGACCCTACGAGCAGTACTTC

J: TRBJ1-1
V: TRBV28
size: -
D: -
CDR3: CASSLTGTTEAFF
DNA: TGTGCCAGCAGTTTAACAGGGACCACTGAAGCTTTCTTT

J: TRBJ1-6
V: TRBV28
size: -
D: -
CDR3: CASSLRQVWNSPLHF
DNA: TGTGCCAGCAGTTTGCGGCAGGTCTGGAATTCACCCCTCCACTTT

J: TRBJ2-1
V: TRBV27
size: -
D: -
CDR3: CASSPLGTHNEQFF
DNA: TGTGCCAGCAGTCCCTTAGGGACCCACAATGAGCAGTTCTTC

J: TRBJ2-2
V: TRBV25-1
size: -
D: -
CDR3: CASSGIQGPNTGELFF
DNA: TGTGCCAGCAGTGGAATACAGGGCCCGAACACCGGGGAGCTGTTTTTT

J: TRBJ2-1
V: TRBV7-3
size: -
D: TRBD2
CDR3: CASSLGQGLAGVHEQFF
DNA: TGTGCCAGCAGCTTAGGCCAGGGACTAGCGGGAGTCCATGAGCAGTTCTTC

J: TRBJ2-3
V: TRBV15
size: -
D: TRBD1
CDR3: CATSSLQGADTQYF
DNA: TGTGCCACCAGCAGCCTACAGGGGGCAGATACGCAGTATTTT

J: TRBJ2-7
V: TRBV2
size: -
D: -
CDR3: CASSPSTSYEQYF
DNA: TGTGCCAGCAGTCCATCTACTAGTTACGAGCAGTACTTC

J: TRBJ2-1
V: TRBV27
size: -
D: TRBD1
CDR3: CASWTGGAEQFF
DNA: TGTGCCAGCTGGACAGGGGGGGCTGAGCAGTTCTTC

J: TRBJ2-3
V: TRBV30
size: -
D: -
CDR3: CAWSVRGISTDTQYF
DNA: TGTGCCTGGAGTGTACGGGGGATTAGCACAGATACGCAGTATTTT

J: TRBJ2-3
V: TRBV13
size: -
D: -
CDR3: CASSFLTDTDTQYF
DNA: TGTGCCAGCAGCTTCTTGACAGACACAGATACGCAGTATTTT

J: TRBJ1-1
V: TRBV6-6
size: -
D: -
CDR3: CASSYPGRMNTEAFF
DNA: TGTGCCAGCAGTTATCCGGGACGGATGAACACTGAAGCTTTCTTT

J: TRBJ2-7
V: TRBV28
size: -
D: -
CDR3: CASSQRGGAHEQYF
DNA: TGTGCCAGCAGCCAAAGGGGGGGGGCCCACGAGCAGTACTTC

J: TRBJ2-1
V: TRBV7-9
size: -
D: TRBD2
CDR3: CATGTSGNYEQFF
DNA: TGTGCCACGGGGACTAGCGGGAATTATGAGCAGTTCTTC

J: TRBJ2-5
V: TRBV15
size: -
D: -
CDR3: CATSIYRDQETQYF
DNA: TGTGCCACCAGTATATACAGGGATCAAGAGACCCAGTACTTC

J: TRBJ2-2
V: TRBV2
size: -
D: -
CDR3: CASSENIKANTGELFF
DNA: TGTGCCAGCAGTGAAAATATTAAAGCGAACACCGGGGAGCTGTTTTTT

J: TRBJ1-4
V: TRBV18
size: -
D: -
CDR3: CASSPGDEKLFF
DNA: TGTGCCAGCTCACCGGGGGATGAAAAACTGTTTTTT